This entry features one T cell receptor (beta chain) sequence. The antigen remains unidentified. The PCR contained 60 Vbeta and 13 Jbeta primers. Assay: immunoSEQ multiplex PCR; the TCRdb copy retains only in-frame clones and omits some. The sample carries 250,000 to 300,000 clones, 80% to 90% recorded once. The data derive from a study of cytomegalovirus exposure and HLA in healthy donors. Study findings and constraints: TCR beta sequences reportedly predicted most subjects' HLA-A and HLA-B alleles accurately. The majority of CMV-associated TCR beta chains were reported as apparently HLA-restricted in a later analysis.

Sequenced input: PBMCs. This TCR derives from a woman aged 40 to 55 in good health and CMV-seropositive.

The CDR3 region has the DNA TGCGCCAGCAGCCTACCGACTAGCGGGAAGTACAATGAGCAGTTCTTC. Amino acid sequence: CASSLPTSGKYNEQFF. The chain joins TRBV5-1 to TRBJ2-1, with 11 nucleotides matching TRBD2. The CDR3 spans 16 residues. Germline lookup yields CDR1 SGHRS and CDR2 YFSETQ. The V segment lost 4 bases and the J segment 4 bases; nucleotides outside the gene matches: 7.